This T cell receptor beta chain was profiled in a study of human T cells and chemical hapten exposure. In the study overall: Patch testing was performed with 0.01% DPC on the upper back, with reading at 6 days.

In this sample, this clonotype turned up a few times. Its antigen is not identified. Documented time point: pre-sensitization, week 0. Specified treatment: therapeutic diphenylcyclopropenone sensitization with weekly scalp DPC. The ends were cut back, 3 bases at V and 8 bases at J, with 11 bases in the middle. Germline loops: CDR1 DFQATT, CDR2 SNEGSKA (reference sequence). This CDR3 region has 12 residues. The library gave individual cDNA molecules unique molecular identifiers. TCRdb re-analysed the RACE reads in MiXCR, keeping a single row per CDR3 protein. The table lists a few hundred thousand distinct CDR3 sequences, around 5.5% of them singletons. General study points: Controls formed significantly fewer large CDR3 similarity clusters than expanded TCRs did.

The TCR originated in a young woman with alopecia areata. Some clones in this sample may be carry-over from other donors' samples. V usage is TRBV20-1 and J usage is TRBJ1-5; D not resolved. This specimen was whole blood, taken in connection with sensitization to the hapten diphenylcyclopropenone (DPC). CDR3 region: CSASFGAEPQHF. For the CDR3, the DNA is TGCAGTGCTAGTTTTGGCGCTGAGCCCCAGCATTTT.